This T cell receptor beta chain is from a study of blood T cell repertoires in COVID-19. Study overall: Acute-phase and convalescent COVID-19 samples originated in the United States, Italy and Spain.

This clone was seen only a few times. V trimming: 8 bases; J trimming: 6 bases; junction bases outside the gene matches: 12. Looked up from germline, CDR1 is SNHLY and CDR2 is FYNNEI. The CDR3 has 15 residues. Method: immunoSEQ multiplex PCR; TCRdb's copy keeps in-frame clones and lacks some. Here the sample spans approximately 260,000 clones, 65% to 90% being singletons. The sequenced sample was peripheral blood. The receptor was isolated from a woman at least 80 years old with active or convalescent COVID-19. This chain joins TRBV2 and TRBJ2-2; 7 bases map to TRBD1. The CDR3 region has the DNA TGTGCCAGCCAGAATATACAGGGGATCGCCGGGGAGCTGTTTTTT. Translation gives CASQNIQGIAGELFF.